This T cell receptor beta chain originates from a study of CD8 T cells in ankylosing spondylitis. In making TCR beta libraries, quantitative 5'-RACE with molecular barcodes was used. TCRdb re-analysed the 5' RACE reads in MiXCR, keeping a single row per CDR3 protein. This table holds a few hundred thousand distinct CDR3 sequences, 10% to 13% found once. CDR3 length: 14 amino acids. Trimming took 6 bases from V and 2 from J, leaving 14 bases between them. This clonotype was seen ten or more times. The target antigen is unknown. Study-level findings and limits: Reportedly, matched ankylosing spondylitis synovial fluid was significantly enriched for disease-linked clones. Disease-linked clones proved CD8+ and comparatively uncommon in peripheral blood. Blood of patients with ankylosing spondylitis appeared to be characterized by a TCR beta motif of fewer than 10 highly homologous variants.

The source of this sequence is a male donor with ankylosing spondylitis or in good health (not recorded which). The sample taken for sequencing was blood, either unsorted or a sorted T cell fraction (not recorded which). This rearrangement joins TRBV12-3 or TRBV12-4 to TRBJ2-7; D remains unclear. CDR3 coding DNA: TGTGCCAGCAGGAAGGCTGGGCGCGCCTACGAGCAGTACTTC. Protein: CASRKAGRAYEQYF.